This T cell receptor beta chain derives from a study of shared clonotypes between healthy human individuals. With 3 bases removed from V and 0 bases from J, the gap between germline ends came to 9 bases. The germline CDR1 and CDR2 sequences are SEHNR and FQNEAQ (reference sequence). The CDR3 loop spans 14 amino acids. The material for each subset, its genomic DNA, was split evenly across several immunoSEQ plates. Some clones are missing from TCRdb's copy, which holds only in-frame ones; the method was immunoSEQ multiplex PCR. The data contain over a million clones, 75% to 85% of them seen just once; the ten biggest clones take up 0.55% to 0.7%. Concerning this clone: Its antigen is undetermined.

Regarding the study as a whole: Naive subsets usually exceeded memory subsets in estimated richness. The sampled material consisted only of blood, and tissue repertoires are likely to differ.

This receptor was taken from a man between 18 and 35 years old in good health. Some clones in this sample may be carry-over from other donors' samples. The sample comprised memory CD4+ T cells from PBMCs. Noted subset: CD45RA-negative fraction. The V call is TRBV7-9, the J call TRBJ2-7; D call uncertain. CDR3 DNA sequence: TGTGCCAGCAGCTTGGAGCCGAGCTCCTACGAGCAGTACTTC. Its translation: CASSLEPSSYEQYF.